The 21 T cell receptor beta chains in this list originate from one sample, sequenced in a study of T cells after posttransplantation cyclophosphamide. Sequencing used immunoSEQ multiplex PCR; TCRdb keeps in-frame clones, though not all of them. The profile covers tens of thousands of clones, none occurring a single time. The sample was PBMCs. The receptors derive from a woman in her thirties in good health and a related stem cell transplant donor.

This clone was recorded many times. The chain carries TRBV7-3 and TRBJ2-1; D possibly matches TRBD1 or TRBD2 (5 bases each). V shed 1 base and J shed 3 bases, with 10 bases lying between them. CDR1 and CDR2 from the germline V gene are SGHTA and FQGTGA. The CDR3 runs to 15 residues. The CDR3 reads CASSLRARGYNEQFF. The CDR3 DNA reads as TGTGCCAGCAGCTTAAGAGCGAGGGGCTACAATGAGCAGTTCTTC.

This clone was counted ten times or more. The J gene is TRBJ1-2, the V gene TRBV12-3 or TRBV12-4, with D maybe TRBD1 (6 bases). Trimming removed 7 bases from V and 0 bases from J, with 15 bases in between. This CDR3 is 15 amino acids long. Here the CDR3 reads CASTRTVGANYGYTF. The CDR3 DNA is TGTGCCAGCACCAGGACAGTAGGAGCTAACTATGGCTACACCTTC.

This clone was counted ten times or more. The DNA for the CDR3 is TGTGCCAGCAGCTTGTACGGCTACGAGCAGTACTTC. It yields the protein CASSLYGYEQYF. The chain is built from TRBV5-5 and TRBJ2-7; D remains unclear. This CDR3 region has 12 residues. Germline-derived CDR1 and CDR2 are SGHKS and YYEKEE (reference sequence). V lost 1 base, J lost 3 bases, and 5 bases lay in between. Looking up the rest from reference TRBV5-5 and TRBJ2-7 gives the full variable domain: DAGVTQSPTHLIKTRGQQVTLRCSPISGHKSVSWYQQVLGQGPQFIFQYYEKEERGRGNFPDRFSARQFPNYSSELNVNALLLGDSALYLCASSLYGYEQYFGPGTRLTVT.

This clone was found many times. This chain joins TRBV6-2 or TRBV6-3 and TRBJ1-1; D is perhaps TRBD1 (6 bases). Trimming removed 6 bases from V and 0 bases from J, with 14 bases in between. The CDR3 runs to 15 residues. The germline V gene encodes CDR1 MNHEY and CDR2 SVGEGT. CDR3 nucleotide sequence: TGTGCCAGCAGACGACAGGTTTCGATGAACACTGAAGCTTTCTTT. Translated, it gives CASRRQVSMNTEAFF.

This clone was seen at least ten times. This sequence joins TRBV12-3 or TRBV12-4 and TRBJ2-1; D not certain. V lost 0 bases, J lost 8 bases, and 2 bases lay in between. This CDR3 spans 11 amino acids. CDR3 sequence (DNA): TGTGCCAGCAGTTTAGCCTATGAGCAGTTCTTC. This gives the protein CASSLAYEQFF.

The sample holds a few counts of this clone. This sequence joins TRBV9 and TRBJ2-2, with TRBD2 matching over 10 bases. The CDR3 contains 17 residues. Trimming cost V 0 bases and J 5 bases; bases outside gene matches: 7. The germline gives CDR1 SGDLS, CDR2 YYNGEE. The CDR3 bases are TGTGCCAGCAGCGTAGGCTCAGCGGGGGGGCGGACCGGGGAGCTGTTTTTT. Amino acid sequence: CASSVGSAGGRTGELFF. Using reference TRBV9 and TRBJ2-2 for the parts outside the CDR3, the full variable domain is DSGVTQTPKHLITATGQRVTLRCSPRSGDLSVYWYQQSLDQGLQFLIQYYNGEERAKGNILERFSAQQFPDLHSELNLSSLELGDSALYFCASSVGSAGGRTGELFFGEGSRLTVL.

Many counts were recorded for this clone. The chain couples TRBV7-9 to TRBJ2-1; D is undetermined. Germline assignment: CDR1 SEHNR and CDR2 FQNEAQ (reference sequence). The CDR3 is 15 amino acids. Trimming cost V 1 base and J 7 bases, with 14 bases left between them. CDR3 in amino acids: CASSLGVGRANEQFF. Written as DNA, the CDR3 is TGTGCCAGCAGCTTAGGTGTTGGTAGGGCGAATGAGCAGTTCTTC.

In this sample, this clone turned up a few times. The DNA of the CDR3 is TGTGCCAGCAGCGCCTTAGCGGGGCCCTACGAGCAGTACTTC. It translates to CASSALAGPYEQYF. The chain carries TRBV9 and TRBJ2-7; 8 nucleotides line up with TRBD2. Germline V lookup: CDR1 SGDLS, CDR2 YYNGEE. This CDR3 has 14 residues. The trim removed 3 bases at V and 2 bases at J, leaving 4 bases unmatched. The entire variable domain, with the rest obtained from reference TRBV9 and TRBJ2-7, is as follows: DSGVTQTPKHLITATGQRVTLRCSPRSGDLSVYWYQQSLDQGLQFLIQYYNGEERAKGNILERFSAQQFPDLHSELNLSSLELGDSALYFCASSALAGPYEQYFGPGTRLTVT.

This clone was seen many times. The genes are TRBV6-2 or TRBV6-3 and TRBJ1-5; D ambiguous. The V gene lost 7 bases and the J gene lost 9 bases, with 22 bases spanning the gap. There are 15 residues in the CDR3. The germline CDR1 and CDR2 sequences are MNHEY and SVGEGT. The CDR3 here is CASNKGRGERGPQHF. CDR3 bases: TGTGCCAGCAATAAGGGTCGCGGGGAGCGAGGGCCCCAGCATTTT.

This clone was detected only a few times. V and J are TRBV5-1 and TRBJ2-2, with D uncertain. CDR1 is SGHRS and CDR2 is YFSETQ in the germline V gene. The CDR3 contains 16 residues. The V and J ends lost 4 bases and 2 bases respectively, with 15 bases between them. CDR3 in amino acids: CASSAVETYNTGELFF. The CDR3 DNA is TGCGCCAGCAGCGCGGTTGAGACTTATAACACCGGGGAGCTGTTTTTT.

At least ten counts were recorded for this clone. V and J are TRBV19 and TRBJ1-5; D remains unclear. V lost 5 bases and J 7 bases, leaving 12 bases between the germline ends. Germline CDR1 is LNHDA and CDR2 is SQIVND (reference sequence). CDR3 length equals 13 residues. Written as DNA, the CDR3 is TGTGCCAGTAGTTTTGGTTACAGACAGCCCCAGCATTTT. This encodes CASSFGYRQPQHF.

This clone was found many times. The chain carries TRBV6-6 and TRBJ2-7; D perhaps matches TRBD2 (6 bases). The CDR3 loop spans 13 amino acids. Germline CDR1 reads MNHNY; CDR2 reads SVGAGI (reference sequence). V lost 2 bases, J lost 6 bases, and 11 bases lay in between. The CDR3 bases are TGTGCCAGCAGTTACGGATTGGGGGGCGAGCAGTACTTC. Its protein is CASSYGLGGEQYF.

This clone was observed at least ten times. This chain joins TRBV2 and TRBJ1-3; 7 bases match TRBD1. Looked up from germline, CDR1 is SNHLY and CDR2 is FYNNEI. J was trimmed by 0 bases and V by 7 bases; bases with no gene match: 6. The CDR3 is 15 residues long. The CDR3 sequence: CASTPDRISGNTIYF. For the CDR3, the DNA is TGTGCCAGCACTCCGGACAGGATCTCTGGAAACACCATATATTTT. Full variable domain (rest looked up from reference TRBV2 and TRBJ1-3): EPEVTQTPSHQVTQMGQEVILRCVPISNHLYFYWYRQILGQKVEFLVSFYNNEISEKSEIFDDQFSVERPDGSNFTLKIRSTKLEDSAMYFCASTPDRISGNTIYFGEGSWLTVV.

This clone has only a few counts. This chain uses TRBV4-2 with TRBJ1-5; no firm D call. CDR3 length: 15 residues. With 0 bases removed from V and 0 bases from J, the gap between germline ends came to 6 bases. Germline V gene lookup returns CDR1 LGHNA and CDR2 YNFKEQ. The CDR3 nucleotides read TGTGCCAGCAGCCAAGATAGATATAGCAATCAGCCCCAGCATTTT. This encodes CASSQDRYSNQPQHF.

This clone was counted at least ten times. The rearrangement joins TRBV9 to TRBJ1-1, with D maybe TRBD1 (5 bases). Germline loops: CDR1 SGDLS, CDR2 YYNGEE. V was pared by 1 base and J by 6 bases, with 10 bases between. CDR3 length: 13 residues. The CDR3 DNA reads as TGTGCCAGCAGCGTACTAGGGGCACCTGAAGCTTTCTTT. The encoded protein is CASSVLGAPEAFF.

The CDR3 is CSASIPDTQYF. For the CDR3, the DNA is TGCAGTGCTAGCATCCCAGATACGCAGTATTTT. This rearrangement joins TRBV20-1 to TRBJ2-3; no clear D. The CDR3 covers 11 residues. Germline V gene lookup returns CDR1 DFQATT and CDR2 SNEGSKA (reference sequence). V was clipped by 3 bases and J by 4 bases, with 5 bases between them.

This clone was observed at least ten times. This chain uses TRBV7-9 with TRBJ1-5; 10 bases are a match to TRBD1. V trimming: 5 bases; J trimming: 4 bases; junction bases outside the gene matches: 5. The CDR3 runs 15 residues. Germline V gene lookup returns CDR1 SEHNR and CDR2 FQNEAQ (reference sequence). Written as DNA, the CDR3 is TGTGCCAGCAGCCCCGGACAGGGGGAGAATCAGCCCCAGCATTTT. This translates into CASSPGQGENQPQHF.

This clone was found many times. The chain links TRBV5-4 to TRBJ1-1; maybe TRBD1 (5 bases). Trimming cost V 4 bases and J 0 bases, with 13 bases left between them. In germline, CDR1 is SGHNT, CDR2 YYREEE (reference sequence). The CDR3 contains 15 residues. For the CDR3, the DNA is TGTGCCAGCAGCGCCGCACAGGCAATGAACACTGAAGCTTTCTTT. Translation gives CASSAAQAMNTEAFF. Together with reference TRBV5-4 and TRBJ1-1, the CDR3 gives the full variable domain: ETGVTQSPTHLIKTRGQQVTLRCSSQSGHNTVSWYQQALGQGPQFIFQYYREEENGRGNFPPRFSGLQFPNYSSELNVNALELDDSALYLCASSAAQAMNTEAFFGQGTRLTVV.

In its sample, this clone was seen many times. This chain joins TRBV7-9 and TRBJ1-6; tentatively, D is TRBD1 (6 bases). Trimming pared 5 bases from V and 8 bases from J, leaving 10 bases between. This CDR3 comprises 13 residues. CDR1 is SEHNR, CDR2 FQNEAQ, per germline (reference sequence). CDR3 coding DNA: TGTGCCAGCAGCACCACAGGGTATTCACCCCTCCACTTT. Translation: CASSTTGYSPLHF.

This clone was recorded at least ten times. The chain couples TRBV9 to TRBJ1-4; tentatively, D is TRBD1 (5 bases). There are 13 residues in the CDR3. Germline loops: CDR1 SGDLS, CDR2 YYNGEE. V lost 4 bases, J lost 8 bases, and 12 bases lay in between. The CDR3 bases are TGTGCCAGCAGCTCCAGGGATGGGGAAAAACTGTTTTTT. Protein: CASSSRDGEKLFF.

V usage is TRBV10-1 and J usage is TRBJ2-2, with D unresolved. This CDR3 is 16 amino acids long. Germline V gene data show CDR1 as WNHNN and CDR2 as SYGVQD (reference sequence). V lost 3 bases and J lost 0, with 11 bases in between. CDR3 amino acids: CASSEYSHPNTGELFF. The CDR3 DNA reads TGCGCCAGCAGTGAATATAGCCACCCGAACACCGGGGAGCTGTTTTTT.